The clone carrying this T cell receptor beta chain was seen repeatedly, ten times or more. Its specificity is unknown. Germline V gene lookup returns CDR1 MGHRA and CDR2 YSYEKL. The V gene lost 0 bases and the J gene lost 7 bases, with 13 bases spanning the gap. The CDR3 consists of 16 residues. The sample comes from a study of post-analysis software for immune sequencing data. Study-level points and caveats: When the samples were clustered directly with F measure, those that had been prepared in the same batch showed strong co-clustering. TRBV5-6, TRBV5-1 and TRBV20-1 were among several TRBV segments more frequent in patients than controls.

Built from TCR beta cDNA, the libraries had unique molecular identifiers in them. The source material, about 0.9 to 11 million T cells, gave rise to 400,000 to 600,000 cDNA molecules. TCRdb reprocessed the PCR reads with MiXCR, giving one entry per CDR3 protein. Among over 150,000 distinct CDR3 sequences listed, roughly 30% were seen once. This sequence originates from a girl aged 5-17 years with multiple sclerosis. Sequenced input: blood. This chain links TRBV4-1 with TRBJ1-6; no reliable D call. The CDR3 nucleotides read TGCGCCAGCAGCCAAGACTCTGCAGCGATGAATTCACCCCTCCACTTT. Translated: CASSQDSAAMNSPLHF.